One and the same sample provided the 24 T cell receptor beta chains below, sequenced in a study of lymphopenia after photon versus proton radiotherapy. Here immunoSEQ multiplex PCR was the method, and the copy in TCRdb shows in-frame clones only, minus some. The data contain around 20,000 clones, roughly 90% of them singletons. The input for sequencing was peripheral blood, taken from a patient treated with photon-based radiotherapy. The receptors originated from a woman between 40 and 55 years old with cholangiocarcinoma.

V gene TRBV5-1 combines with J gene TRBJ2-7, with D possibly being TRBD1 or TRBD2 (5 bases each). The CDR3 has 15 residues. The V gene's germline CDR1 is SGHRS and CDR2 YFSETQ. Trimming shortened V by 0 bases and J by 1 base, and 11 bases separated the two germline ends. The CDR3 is CASSLEGRTSYEQYF. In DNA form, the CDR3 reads TGCGCCAGCAGCTTGGAGGGACGAACATCCTACGAGCAGTACTTC.

Here the CDR3 reads CATSREVSHSGANVLTF. The CDR3 DNA follows: TGTGCCACCAGCAGAGAGGTTTCCCACTCTGGGGCCAACGTCCTGACTTTC. The genes are TRBV15 and TRBJ2-6; D not certain. Germline V CDR1 and CDR2: LNHNV, YYDKDF (reference sequence). This CDR3 is built from 17 residues. Between the trimmed V and J ends, which lost 0 bases and 0 bases, there was a span of 9 bases.

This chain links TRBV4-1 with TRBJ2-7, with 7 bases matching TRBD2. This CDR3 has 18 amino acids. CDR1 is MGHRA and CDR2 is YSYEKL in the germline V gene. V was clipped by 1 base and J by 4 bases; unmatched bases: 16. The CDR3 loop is CASSQGPTKPGLLYEQYF. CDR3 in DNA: TGCGCCAGCAGCCAAGGTCCTACTAAACCGGGACTATTATACGAGCAGTACTTC.

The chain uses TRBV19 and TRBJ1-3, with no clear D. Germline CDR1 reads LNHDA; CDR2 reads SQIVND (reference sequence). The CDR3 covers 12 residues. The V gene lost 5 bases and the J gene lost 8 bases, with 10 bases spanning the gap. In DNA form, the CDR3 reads TGTGCCAGTAGTCCCAAAACGGACACCATATATTTT. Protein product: CASSPKTDTIYF.

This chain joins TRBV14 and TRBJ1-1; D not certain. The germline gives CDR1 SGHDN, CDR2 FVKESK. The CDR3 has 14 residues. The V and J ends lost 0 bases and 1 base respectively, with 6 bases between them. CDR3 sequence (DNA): TGTGCCAGCAGCCAAGACTTCCCGAACACTGAAGCTTTCTTT. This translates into CASSQDFPNTEAFF. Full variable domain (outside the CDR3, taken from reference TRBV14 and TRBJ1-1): EAGVTQFPSHSVIEKGQTVTLRCDPISGHDNLYWYRRVMGKEIKFLLHFVKESKQDESGMPNNRFLAERTGGTYSTLKVQPAELEDSGVYFCASSQDFPNTEAFFGQGTRLTVV.

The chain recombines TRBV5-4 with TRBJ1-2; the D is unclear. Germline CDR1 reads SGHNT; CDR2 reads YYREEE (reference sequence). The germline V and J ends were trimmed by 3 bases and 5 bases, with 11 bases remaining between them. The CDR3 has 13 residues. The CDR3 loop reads CASSYKSSYGYTF. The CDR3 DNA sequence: TGTGCCAGCAGCTACAAAAGCTCTTATGGCTACACCTTC.

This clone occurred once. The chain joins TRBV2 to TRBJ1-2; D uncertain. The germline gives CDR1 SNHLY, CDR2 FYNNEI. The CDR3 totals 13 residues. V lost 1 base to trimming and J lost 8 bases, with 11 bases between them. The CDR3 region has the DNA TGTGCCAGCAGTGAAGAAGTACGTAGGGGCTACACCTTC. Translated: CASSEEVRRGYTF.

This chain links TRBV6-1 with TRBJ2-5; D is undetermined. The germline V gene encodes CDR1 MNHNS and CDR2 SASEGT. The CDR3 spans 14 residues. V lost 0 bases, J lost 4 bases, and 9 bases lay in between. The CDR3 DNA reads TGTGCCAGCAGTGAAGCTAACATGAGAGAGACCCAGTACTTC. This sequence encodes CASSEANMRETQYF.

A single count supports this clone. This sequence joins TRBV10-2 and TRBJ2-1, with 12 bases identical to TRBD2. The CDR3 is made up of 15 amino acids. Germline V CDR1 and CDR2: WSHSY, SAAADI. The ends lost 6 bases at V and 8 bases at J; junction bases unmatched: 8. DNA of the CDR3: TGCGCCAGCAGACCTAGCGGGGGGGCCTTGCATGAGCAGTTCTTC. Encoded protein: CASRPSGGALHEQFF.

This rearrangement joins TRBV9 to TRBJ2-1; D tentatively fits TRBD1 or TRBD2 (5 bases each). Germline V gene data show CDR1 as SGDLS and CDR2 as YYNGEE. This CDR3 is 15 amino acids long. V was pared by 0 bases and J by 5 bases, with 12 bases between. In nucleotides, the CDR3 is TGTGCCAGCAGCGTAGGAGGGTGGGGGAACAATGAGCAGTTCTTC. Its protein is CASSVGGWGNNEQFF.

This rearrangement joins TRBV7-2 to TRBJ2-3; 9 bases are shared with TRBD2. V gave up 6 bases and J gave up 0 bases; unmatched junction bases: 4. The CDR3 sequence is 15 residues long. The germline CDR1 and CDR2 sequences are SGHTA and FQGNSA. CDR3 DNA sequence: TGTGCCAGCAGGGTAGCGGGAGCTAGCACAGATACGCAGTATTTT. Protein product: CASRVAGASTDTQYF.

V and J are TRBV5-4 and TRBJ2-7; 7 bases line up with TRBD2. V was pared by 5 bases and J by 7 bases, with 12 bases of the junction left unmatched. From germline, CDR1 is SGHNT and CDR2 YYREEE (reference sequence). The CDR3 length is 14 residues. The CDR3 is CASRETSEFTEQYF. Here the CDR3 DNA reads TGTGCCAGCAGGGAAACTAGCGAGTTTACGGAGCAGTACTTC.

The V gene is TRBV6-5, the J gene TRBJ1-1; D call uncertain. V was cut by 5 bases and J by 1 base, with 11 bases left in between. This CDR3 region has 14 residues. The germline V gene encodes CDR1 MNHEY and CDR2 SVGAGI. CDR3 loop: CASSRTIPNTEAFF. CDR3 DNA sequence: TGTGCCAGCAGTAGGACCATACCGAACACTGAAGCTTTCTTT.

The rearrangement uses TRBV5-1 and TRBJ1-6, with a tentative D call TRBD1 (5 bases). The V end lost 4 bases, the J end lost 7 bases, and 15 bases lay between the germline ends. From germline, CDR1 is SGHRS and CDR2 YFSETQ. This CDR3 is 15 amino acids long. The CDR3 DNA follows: TGCGCCAGCAGCCCAAAGCAGGGTTGGAATTCACCCCTCCACTTT. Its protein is CASSPKQGWNSPLHF.

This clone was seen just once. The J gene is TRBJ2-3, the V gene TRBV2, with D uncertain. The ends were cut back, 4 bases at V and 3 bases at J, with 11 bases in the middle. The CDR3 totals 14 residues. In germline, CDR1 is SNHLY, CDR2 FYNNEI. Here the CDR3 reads CASSAAKVTDTQYF. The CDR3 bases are TGTGCCAGCAGTGCGGCCAAGGTTACAGATACGCAGTATTTT.

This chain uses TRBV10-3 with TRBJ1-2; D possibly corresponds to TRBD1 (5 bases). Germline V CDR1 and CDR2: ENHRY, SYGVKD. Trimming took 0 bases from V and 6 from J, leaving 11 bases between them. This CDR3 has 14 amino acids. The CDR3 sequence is CAISESGAGDGYTF. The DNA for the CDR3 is TGTGCCATCAGTGAGTCAGGGGCCGGGGATGGCTACACCTTC.

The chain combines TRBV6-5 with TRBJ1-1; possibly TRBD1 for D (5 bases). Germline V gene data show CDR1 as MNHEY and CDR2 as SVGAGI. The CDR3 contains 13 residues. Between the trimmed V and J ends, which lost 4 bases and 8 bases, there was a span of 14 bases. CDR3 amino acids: CASSSDGAGEAFF. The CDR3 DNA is TGTGCCAGCAGTTCGGATGGGGCAGGGGAAGCTTTCTTT.

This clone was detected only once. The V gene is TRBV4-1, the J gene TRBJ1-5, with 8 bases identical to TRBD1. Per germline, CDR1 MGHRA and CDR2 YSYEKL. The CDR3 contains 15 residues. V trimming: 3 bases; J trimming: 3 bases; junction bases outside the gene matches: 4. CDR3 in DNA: TGCGCCAGCAGCCACCGGACAGGGAACAATCAGCCCCAGCATTTT. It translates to CASSHRTGNNQPQHF.

Here the CDR3 DNA reads TGTGCCAGCAGCTTAAAAACCCTCAGCCTGGGCTACACTGAAGCTTTCTTT. Translating gives CASSLKTLSLGYTEAFF. The chain recombines TRBV7-8 with TRBJ1-1; the D is unclear. Germline V gene data show CDR1 as SGHVS and CDR2 as FQNEAQ. This CDR3 is built from 17 residues. The V end lost 2 bases, the J end lost 3 bases, and 19 bases lay between the germline ends.

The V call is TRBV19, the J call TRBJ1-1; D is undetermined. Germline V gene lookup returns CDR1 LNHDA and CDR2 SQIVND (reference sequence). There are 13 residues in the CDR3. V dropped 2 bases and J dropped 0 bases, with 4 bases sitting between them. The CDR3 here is CASSIKVNTEAFF. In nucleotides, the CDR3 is TGTGCCAGTAGTATAAAGGTGAACACTGAAGCTTTCTTT. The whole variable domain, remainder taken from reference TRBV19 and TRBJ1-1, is DGGITQSPKYLFRKEGQNVTLSCEQNLNHDAMYWYRQDPGQGLRLIYYSQIVNDFQKGDIAEGYSVSREKKESFPLTVTSAQKNPTAFYLCASSIKVNTEAFFGQGTRLTVV.

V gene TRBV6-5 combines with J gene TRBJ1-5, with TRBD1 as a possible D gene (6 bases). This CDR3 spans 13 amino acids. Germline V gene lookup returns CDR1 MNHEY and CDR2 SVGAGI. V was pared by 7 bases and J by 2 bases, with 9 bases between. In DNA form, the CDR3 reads TGTGCCAGCAAGGGGGATGGCAATCAGCCCCAGCATTTT. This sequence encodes CASKGDGNQPQHF.

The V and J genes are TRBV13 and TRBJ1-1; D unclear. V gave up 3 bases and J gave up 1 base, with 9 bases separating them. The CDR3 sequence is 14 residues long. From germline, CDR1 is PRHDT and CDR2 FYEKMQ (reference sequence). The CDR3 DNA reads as TGTGCCAGCAGCTTGTGGGGTGGGAACACTGAAGCTTTCTTT. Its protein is CASSLWGGNTEAFF. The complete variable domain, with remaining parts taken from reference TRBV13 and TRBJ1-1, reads AAGVIQSPRHLIKEKRETATLKCYPIPRHDTVYWYQQGPGQDPQFLISFYEKMQSDKGSIPDRFSAQQFSDYHSELNMSSLELGDSALYFCASSLWGGNTEAFFGQGTRLTVV.

CDR3 bases: TGTGCCAGCAGTTTAGGCAGACAAGAGACCCAGTACTTC. The encoded protein is CASSLGRQETQYF. The V gene is TRBV27, the J gene TRBJ2-5; D is undetermined. The V gene lost 2 bases and the J gene lost 2 bases, with 6 bases spanning the gap. The CDR3 spans 13 residues. Germline assignment: CDR1 MNHEY and CDR2 SMNVEV (reference sequence).

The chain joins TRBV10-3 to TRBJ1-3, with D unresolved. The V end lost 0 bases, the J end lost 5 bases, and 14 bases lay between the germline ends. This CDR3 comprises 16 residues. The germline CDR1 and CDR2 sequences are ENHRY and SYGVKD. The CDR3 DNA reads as TGTGCCATCAGTGAGTCCCGGAGGGAGGCCCGAAACACCATATATTTT. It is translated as CAISESRREARNTIYF.